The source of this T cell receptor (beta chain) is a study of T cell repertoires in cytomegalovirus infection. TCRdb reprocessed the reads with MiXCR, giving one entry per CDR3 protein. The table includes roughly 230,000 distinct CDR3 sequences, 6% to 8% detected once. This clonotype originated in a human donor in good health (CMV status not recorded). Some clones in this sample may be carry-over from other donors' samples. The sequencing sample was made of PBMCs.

The CDR3 DNA follows: TGTGCCAGCAGCTTACTAGCGGGAGGGCAGTCGGTCAGTGAGCAGTTCTTC. It codes for CASSLLAGGQSVSEQFF. The chain uses TRBV7-9 and TRBJ2-1; TRBD2 matches at 12 bases. The CDR3 contains 17 residues. Germline V gives CDR1 SEHNR, CDR2 FQNEAQ (reference sequence). V lost 2 bases and J lost 9; bases outside the gene matches: 11. The full variable domain, in which reference TRBV7-9 and TRBJ2-1 provide the parts outside the CDR3, is DTGVSQNPRHKITKRGQNVTFRCDPISEHNRLYWYRQTLGQGPEFLTYFQNEAQLEKSRLLSDRFSAERPKGSFSTLEIQRTEQGDSAMYLCASSLLAGGQSVSEQFFGPGTRLTVL.